The entry below describes one T cell receptor (beta chain). Its antigen is unidentified. Only one heparinised blood draw was taken per donor, and its volume averaged about 116 mL. The record originates from a study of beta chain features in type 1 diabetes. Across the whole study: On cell yields, gender and age, patients and healthy donors were similar.

This CDR3 comprises 17 residues. Looked up from germline, CDR1 is SNHLY and CDR2 is FYNNEI. V shed 4 bases, J shed 1 base, and the junction held 12 bases outside the gene matches. Expressed TCRB transcripts were sequenced after all isolated RNA was converted to cDNA. TCRdb's table, derived via immunoSEQ multiplex PCR, lists solely in-frame clones and lacks some. The sample lists about 370,000 clones; around 10% were seen once. Study-level points and caveats: Type 1 diabetes patients had moderately but significantly shorter TCRB CDR3s in all four CD4+ subsets. More deletions and fewer insertions at VDJ junctions were found in patients with type 1 diabetes.

The clonotype comes from a man aged 25-45 years with type 1 diabetes. Sequencing was done on a sample of central memory CD4+ T cells from blood. The V call is TRBV2, the J call TRBJ2-7, with TRBD2 matching over 8 bases. CDR3: CASSGSPRQRESYEQYF. The CDR3, as DNA: TGTGCCAGCAGTGGATCTCCCCGACAGCGGGAGTCCTACGAGCAGTACTTC.